These T cell receptor beta chains were read from a single sample in a study of spatial heterogeneity in lung cancer. MiXCR was run by TCRdb on the 5' RACE reads, yielding one entry per CDR3 protein. The sample carries approximately 11,000 distinct CDR3 sequences, 5% to 6.5% recorded once. The sample here was lung tumor tissue, taken at surgery. The source of these receptors is a male donor with early-stage non-small cell lung cancer. Each CDR3 is given with its conserved first and last residue. Fields, in order: V gene, D gene, clone size, J gene, CDR3 protein, CDR3 DNA. The D gene is left open where the match is weak. Some rows have no size entry. The others give once, few or many, or a class for an expanded clone.

TRBV27	.	.	TRBJ1-5	CASNSPNQPQHF	TGTGCCAGCAATTCCCCGAATCAGCCCCAGCATTTT
TRBV10-3	TRBD2	medium-sized	TRBJ2-1	CAISRPGLAANNEQFF	TGTGCCATCAGTAGACCGGGACTAGCGGCCAACAATGAGCAGTTCTTC
TRBV4-1	.	many	TRBJ2-3	CASSQGYVGSTDTQYF	TGCGCCAGCAGCCAGGGGTATGTCGGGAGCACAGATACGCAGTATTTT
TRBV7-8	.	many	TRBJ2-1	CASSLGQLNEQFF	TGTGCCAGCAGCTTAGGACAACTCAATGAGCAGTTCTTC
TRBV11-2	.	large	TRBJ2-1	CASSFFEGPYNEQFF	TGTGCCAGCAGCTTTTTTGAAGGGCCCTACAATGAGCAGTTCTTC
TRBV4-1	TRBD2	many	TRBJ2-2	CASSQDRGSGGNTGELFF	TGCGCCAGCAGCCAAGATAGAGGCAGCGGGGGCAACACCGGGGAGCTGTTTTTT
TRBV7-9	.	many	TRBJ2-1	CASSPLQGVNEQFF	TGTGCCAGCAGCCCCCTACAGGGAGTGAATGAGCAGTTCTTC
TRBV7-6	.	many	TRBJ2-5	CASSLGTETQYF	TGTGCCAGCAGCTTAGGGACAGAGACCCAGTACTTC
TRBV28	TRBD2	many	TRBJ2-7	CASSLSRAGFLEQYF	TGTGCCAGCAGTTTATCTCGAGCGGGGTTTCTCGAGCAGTACTTC
TRBV5-4	TRBD1	many	TRBJ2-2	CASSLNRGAGNTGELFF	TGTGCCAGCAGCTTAAACAGGGGCGCGGGGAACACCGGGGAGCTGTTTTTT
TRBV7-9	.	many	TRBJ2-3	CASSLEGNRAQYF	TGTGCCAGCAGCTTAGAGGGAAATCGGGCGCAGTATTTT
TRBV7-2	.	.	TRBJ2-7	CASSLGLEEQYF	TGTGCCAGCAGCTTGGGCCTTGAGGAGCAGTACTTC
TRBV7-2	TRBD1	.	TRBJ2-1	CASSLTGGQHSSYNEQFF	TGTGCCAGCAGCCTAACAGGGGGGCAGCATAGCTCCTACAATGAGCAGTTCTTC
TRBV3-1	.	many	TRBJ2-1	CASSQGTIYNEQFF	TGTGCCAGCAGCCAAGGGACAATTTACAATGAGCAGTTCTTC
TRBV2	.	many	TRBJ2-2	CASTYHTGELFF	TGTGCCAGCACATATCACACCGGGGAGCTGTTTTTT
TRBV3-1	.	many	TRBJ2-5	CASSHREETQYF	TGTGCCAGCAGCCACAGGGAAGAGACCCAGTACTTC
TRBV20-1	.	many	TRBJ1-1	CSARDQTEAFF	TGCAGTGCTAGAGATCAGACTGAAGCTTTCTTT
TRBV20-1	TRBD2	many	TRBJ2-5	CSARGHVLSGGTLGETQYF	TGCAGTGCTAGAGGACACGTCCTTAGCGGGGGGACCCTCGGGGAGACCCAGTACTTC
TRBV5-1	.	many	TRBJ1-2	CASSLAGLETNYGYTF	TGCGCCAGCAGCTTGGCGGGACTGGAGACTAACTATGGCTACACCTTC
TRBV28	TRBD2	many	TRBJ2-5	CASSWGLGVTQYF	TGTGCCAGCAGTTGGGGACTAGGGGTGACCCAGTACTTC
TRBV19	TRBD1	many	TRBJ1-5	CASRTGQGDQPQHF	TGTGCCAGTCGGACGGGACAGGGGGATCAGCCCCAGCATTTT
TRBV6-6	TRBD1	medium-sized	TRBJ1-5	CASSPQGESQPQHF	TGTGCCAGCAGCCCCCAGGGGGAATCCCAGCCCCAGCATTTT
TRBV20-1	.	many	TRBJ2-1	CSAPRGREQFF	TGCAGTGCTCCACGAGGCAGGGAGCAGTTCTTC
TRBV6-2/TRBV6-3	.	.	TRBJ1-3	CASTSTLPGGTIYF	TGTGCCAGCACCTCGACCCTACCTGGAGGAACCATATATTTT
TRBV7-7	.	few	TRBJ1-6	CASSNRDRNSPLHF	TGTGCTAGCAGCAACAGGGATCGGAATTCACCCCTCCACTTT
TRBV3-1	.	.	TRBJ1-5	CASSQDMGGSGQPQHF	TGTGCCAGCAGCCAAGATATGGGGGGCTCGGGGCAGCCCCAGCATTTT